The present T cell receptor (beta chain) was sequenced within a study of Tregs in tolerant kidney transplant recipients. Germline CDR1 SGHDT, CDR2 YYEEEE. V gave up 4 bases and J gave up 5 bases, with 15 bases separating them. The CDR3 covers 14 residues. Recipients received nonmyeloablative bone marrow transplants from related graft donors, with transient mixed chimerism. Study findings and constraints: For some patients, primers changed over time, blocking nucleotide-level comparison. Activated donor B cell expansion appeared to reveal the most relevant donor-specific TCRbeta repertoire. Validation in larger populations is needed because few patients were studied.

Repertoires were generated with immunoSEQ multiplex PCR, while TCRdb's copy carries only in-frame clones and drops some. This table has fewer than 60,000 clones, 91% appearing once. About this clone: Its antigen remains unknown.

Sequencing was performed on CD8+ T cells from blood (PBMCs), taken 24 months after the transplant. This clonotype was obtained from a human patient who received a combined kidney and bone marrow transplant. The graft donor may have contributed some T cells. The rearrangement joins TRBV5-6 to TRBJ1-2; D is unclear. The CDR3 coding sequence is TGTGCCAGCAGCGTAGGCGGAGGAGAGTATGGCTACACCTTC. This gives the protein CASSVGGGEYGYTF.